This T cell receptor beta chain emerged from a study of control samples from healthy donors and cancer patients. The junction had 2 bases not matched to a gene; V was cut back by 0 bases and J by 4 bases. This CDR3 region has 16 residues. In germline, CDR1 is MNHEY, CDR2 SMNVEV (reference sequence). Clones were read by immunoSEQ multiplex PCR, and TCRdb kept only the in-frame ones, dropping some. This table has 150,000 or so clones, 90% to 95% appearing once. The specimen sequenced was blood. This clonotype was obtained from a man in his late teens or twenties in good health. V and J are TRBV27 and TRBJ1-6, with 8 bases identical to TRBD1. The DNA for the CDR3 is TGTGCCAGCAGTTTATCTTGGACAGGGTATAATTCACCCCTCCACTTT. This codes for CASSLSWTGYNSPLHF.